What follows describes a single TCR beta chain. The CDR3 consists of 12 residues. J gave up 4 bases and V 8 bases, and 4 bases lay outside the gene matches. Germline V lookup: CDR1 DFQATT, CDR2 SNEGSKA (reference sequence). This specimen belongs to a study of patients and donors after allogeneic stem cell transplantation. Each CDR3 protein gets one entry after TCRdb re-called the RT-PCR reads with MiXCR. The sample consists of over 350,000 distinct CDR3 sequences, 16% of them appearing once. This clonotype was sampled from a human donor who was either an allogeneic HSCT recipient or a stem cell or donor lymphocyte infusion donor (not recorded which). It is not recorded whose cells these are; they may come from a transplant donor. The chain uses TRBV20-1 and TRBJ1-4, with 7 bases lining up with TRBD1. Sequencing was performed on blood, either unsorted or a sorted T cell fraction (not recorded which). In DNA form, the CDR3 reads TGCAGTTGCACAGGGGATAATGAAAAACTGTTTTTT. It specifies CSCTGDNEKLFF.